Listed below are T cell receptor beta chains from one sample, sequenced in a study of blood T cells in healthy people across ages. TCRdb used MiXCR to reprocess the 5' RACE reads, holding one entry per CDR3 protein. The sample lists around 1,700,000 distinct CDR3 sequences, 25% to 30% occurring once. The material sequenced was blood. The receptors originated from a woman under 40 in good health. Each CDR3 is given with its conserved first and last residue. D genes are given only for firm matches. Only part of the rows carry a size: once, few, many, or a class if the clone is expanded.

d_call | j_call | clone_size | v_call | cdr3_aa | cdr3_nt
TRBD2 | TRBJ2-3 | few | TRBV20-1 | CSARVSGRASSTDTQYF | TGCAGTGCTAGAGTAAGCGGGAGGGCCAGTAGTACAGATACGCAGTATTTT
NA | TRBJ2-1 | NA | TRBV5-1 | CVSSLGVARNEQFF | TGCGTCAGCAGCTTGGGGGTAGCTAGGAATGAGCAGTTCTTC
TRBD2 | TRBJ2-1 | few | TRBV12-3/TRBV12-4 | CASSLDSWTSDNEQFF | TGTGCCAGCAGTTTAGACAGTTGGACTAGCGACAATGAGCAGTTCTTC
TRBD2 | TRBJ2-2 | NA | TRBV13 | CASSSGPGGTGELFF | TGTGCCAGCAGCTCCGGCCCGGGGGGGACCGGGGAGCTGTTTTTT
NA | TRBJ1-2 | few | TRBV21-1 | CASSPRTGINYGYTF | TGTGCCAGCAGCCCTAGGACAGGGATTAACTATGGCTACACCTTC
TRBD1 | TRBJ1-2 | NA | TRBV27 | CASSSPTGGASYTF | TGTGCCAGCAGTTCCCCGACAGGGGGGGCGAGCTACACCTTC
NA | TRBJ1-1 | once | TRBV5-1 | CASSLVTEATEAFF | TGCGCCAGCAGCTTGGTGACAGAGGCCACTGAAGCTTTCTTT
TRBD1 | TRBJ2-5 | NA | TRBV9 | CASSVGQGNQETQYF | TGTGCCAGCAGCGTGGGACAGGGGAATCAAGAGACCCAGTACTTC
TRBD2 | TRBJ2-7 | many | TRBV5-1 | CASSFTGGDYEQYF | TGCGCCAGCAGCTTCACGGGGGGAGACTACGAGCAGTACTTC
TRBD2 | TRBJ2-1 | few | TRBV7-2 | CASSLVGGVAGSSYNEQFF | TGTGCCAGCAGCTTAGTGGGTGGAGTAGCGGGTAGCTCCTACAATGAGCAGTTCTTC
NA | TRBJ1-6 | NA | TRBV5-1 | CASWAGSYNSPLHF | TGCGCCAGCTGGGCAGGCTCCTATAATTCACCCCTCCACTTT
TRBD2 | TRBJ2-7 | NA | TRBV5-1 | CASSGGYRLAGGWSYEQYF | TGCGCCAGCAGCGGGGGATACCGACTAGCGGGAGGATGGTCCTACGAGCAGTACTTC
NA | TRBJ2-3 | few | TRBV5-5 | CASSLVRSTSTDTQYF | TGTGCCAGCAGCTTGGTTAGATCGACTAGCACAGATACGCAGTATTTT
TRBD1 | TRBJ1-6 | few | TRBV5-1 | CASSFGDRFSPLHF | TGCGCCAGCAGCTTCGGGGACAGATTTTCACCCCTCCACTTT
NA | TRBJ2-1 | once | TRBV24-1 | CATSDRQVNNEQFF | TGTGCCACCAGTGATCGACAGGTCAACAATGAGCAGTTCTTC
NA | TRBJ2-3 | NA | TRBV5-1 | CASSLDQDTQYF | TGCGCCAGCAGCTTGGATCAAGATACGCAGTATTTT
TRBD2 | TRBJ2-1 | many | TRBV20-1 | CSASRTSGTVYNEQFF | TGCAGTGCTAGCCGGACTAGCGGGACAGTATACAATGAGCAGTTCTTC
TRBD2 | TRBJ2-5 | few | TRBV20-1 | CSARGYSGSVLETQYF | TGCAGTGCTAGAGGTTATAGCGGGAGCGTATTGGAGACCCAGTACTTC
TRBD2 | TRBJ2-1 | once | TRBV12-5 | CASGLVRGGSCGEQFF | TGTGCTAGTGGTTTGGTACGGGGCGGGAGCTGCGGTGAGCAGTTCTTC
TRBD2 | TRBJ2-1 | few | TRBV5-6 | CASSPETSGVYNEQFF | TGTGCCAGCAGCCCCGAAACTAGCGGGGTCTACAATGAGCAGTTCTTC
NA | TRBJ1-1 | NA | TRBV29-1 | CSVMDRNDYVAFF | TGCAGCGTAATGGACAGAAACGACTACGTAGCTTTCTTT
NA | TRBJ2-1 | few | TRBV5-6 | CASSSPDRRILNEQFF | TGTGCCAGCAGCTCTCCTGACAGACGGATATTAAATGAGCAGTTCTTC
NA | TRBJ2-7 | many | TRBV5-1 | CASSLLGADYEQYF | TGCGCCAGCAGCTTGTTGGGGGCCGACTACGAGCAGTACTTC
TRBD2 | TRBJ2-7 | NA | TRBV4-1 | CASSRTSGGHEQYF | TGCGCCAGCAGTAGGACTAGCGGGGGCCACGAGCAGTACTTC
NA | TRBJ2-1 | many | TRBV6-5 | CASSYFPGQGGRVNEQFF | TGTGCCAGCAGTTACTTCCCGGGACAGGGCGGGAGGGTCAATGAGCAGTTCTTC
TRBD2 | TRBJ2-2 | NA | TRBV15 | CATSSLAGENANTGELFF | TGTGCCACCAGCAGTTTAGCGGGAGAGAACGCGAACACCGGGGAGCTGTTTTTT
NA | TRBJ1-2 | NA | TRBV7-9 | CAGSLEGDGGYTF | TGTGCCGGCAGCCTAGAGGGAGACGGTGGCTACACCTTC
NA | TRBJ2-3 | few | TRBV7-2 | CASSLPLTLAVSTDTQYF | TGTGCCAGCAGCTTACCCCTTACCTTAGCGGTGAGCACAGATACGCAGTATTTT
NA | TRBJ2-2 | NA | TRBV7-2 | CASSLTAAGELFF | TGTGCCAGCAGCTTGACGGCGGCCGGGGAGCTGTTTTTT
TRBD2 | TRBJ2-1 | NA | TRBV12-5 | CASGLDQLAGSSYNEQFF | TGTGCTAGTGGTTTGGACCAACTAGCGGGAAGCTCCTACAATGAGCAGTTCTTC
TRBD1 | TRBJ2-1 | few | TRBV7-9 | CASSSPGQPNEQFF | TGTGCCAGCAGCTCCCCGGGACAGCCAAATGAGCAGTTCTTC
NA | TRBJ1-1 | once | TRBV5-1 | CASSLSEGRGTEAFF | TGCGCCAGCAGCTTAAGTGAGGGACGGGGCACTGAAGCTTTCTTT
TRBD1 | TRBJ2-1 | few | TRBV7-3 | CASSFLGTGTDNEQFF | TGTGCCAGCAGCTTTCTCGGGACAGGGACCGACAATGAGCAGTTCTTC
NA | TRBJ1-5 | NA | TRBV7-8 | CASQRGPGSNQPQHF | TGTGCCAGCCAAAGAGGACCCGGGAGCAATCAGCCCCAGCATTTT
NA | TRBJ1-6 | few | TRBV6-6 | CASSYVAGESPLHF | TGTGCCAGCAGTTACGTGGCAGGAGAATCACCCCTCCACTTT
NA | TRBJ1-1 | NA | TRBV2 | CASSGEGNTEAFF | TGTGCCAGCAGTGGTGAGGGGAACACTGAAGCTTTCTTT
TRBD2 | TRBJ2-5 | NA | TRBV28 | CASSLLAGGSRERYF | TGTGCCAGCAGCCTCCTCGCGGGAGGGTCCCGCGAGCGGTACTTC
NA | TRBJ2-6 | NA | TRBV5-6 | CASSLPVEDPRAGANVLTF | TGTGCCAGCAGCTTGCCAGTTGAGGACCCGAGGGCTGGGGCCAACGTCCTGACTTTC
NA | TRBJ1-4 | NA | TRBV5-1 | CASSMALDRTNEKLFF | TGCGCCAGCAGCATGGCCCTGGACAGAACTAATGAAAAACTGTTTTTT
TRBD2 | TRBJ2-1 | NA | TRBV5-5 | CASSPRLAQSTEQFF | TGTGCCAGCAGCCCGAGACTAGCGCAGAGTACTGAGCAGTTCTTC
TRBD2 | TRBJ2-5 | NA | TRBV9 | CASSPRGSGTQETQYF | TGTGCCAGCAGCCCCCGGGGTAGCGGGACTCAAGAGACCCAGTACTTC
TRBD2 | TRBJ2-5 | many | TRBV12-3/TRBV12-4 | CASSTRGGGAYQETQYF | TGTGCCAGCAGTACCAGGGGCGGGGGGGCTTACCAAGAGACCCAGTACTTC
TRBD1 | TRBJ1-6 | NA | TRBV6-2/TRBV6-3 | CASRLGQAYNSPLHF | TGTGCCAGCAGATTGGGACAGGCTTATAATTCACCCCTCCACTTT
TRBD1 | TRBJ1-4 | NA | TRBV2 | CASSMGTGRINEKLFF | TGTGCCAGCAGTATGGGGACAGGGCGAATTAATGAAAAACTGTTTTTT
TRBD1 | TRBJ2-7 | NA | TRBV24-1 | CATSEGQGHYEQYF | TGTGCCACCAGTGAGGGACAGGGCCACTACGAGCAGTACTTC
NA | TRBJ2-3 | NA | TRBV29-1 | CSATTASTGTQYF | TGCAGCGCCACGACAGCTAGCACAGGTACGCAGTATTTT
NA | TRBJ2-7 | NA | TRBV4-2 | CASSQNPLGSSYEQYF | TGTGCCAGCAGCCAAAACCCCCTAGGGAGCTCCTACGAGCAGTACTTC
NA | TRBJ2-7 | few | TRBV21-1 | CARSSRDITYEQYF | TGTGCCAGAAGTTCCCGGGACATTACCTACGAGCAGTACTTC
NA | TRBJ1-1 | NA | TRBV7-3 | CASSLTRPTLTEAFF | TGTGCCAGCAGCTTAACCCGCCCGACGTTAACTGAAGCTTTCTTT
NA | TRBJ1-2 | NA | TRBV7-3 | CASSHIHGGYDYTF | TGTGCCAGCAGCCACATCCATGGAGGCTATGACTACACCTTC
TRBD2 | TRBJ2-5 | NA | TRBV15 | CATSRDVAGGLGETQYF | TGTGCCACCAGCAGAGATGTGGCGGGGGGGCTCGGGGAGACCCAGTACTTC
TRBD2 | TRBJ2-1 | NA | TRBV6-1 | CASTLSGGALGEQFF | TGTGCCAGCACTCTTAGCGGGGGGGCCTTGGGTGAGCAGTTCTTC
TRBD2 | TRBJ2-7 | few | TRBV12-3/TRBV12-4 | CAISLVGTTYTYEQYF | TGTGCCATCAGTTTAGTCGGGACTACCTATACCTACGAGCAGTACTTC